This TCR beta chain is drawn from a study of cytomegalovirus exposure and HLA in healthy donors (dated by TCRdb to the late 2010s). Turning to the overall study: An earlier analysis of several hundred of the donors reported about 250 Gb of sequence data and 100 million to 140 million unique TCR beta sequences from roughly 180 million T cells. A later analysis re-examined previously published TCR beta repertoires from just over 650 donors and added high-resolution HLA genotyping to investigate patterns of TCR occurrence. The study was designed to test whether signatures of past pathogen exposure could be identified by cataloging public T cell receptors. Roughly five DR-DQ haplotypes were treated as single units for association and clustering because of strong linkage in the cohort. An earlier analysis of approximately 640 of the donors applied high-throughput TCR beta sequencing to assess whether each TCR beta V gene segment acted as functional or pseudogenic. An early release covering around 630 HLA-typed donors comprised 300 to 350 gigabases of sequencing data and approximately 80 million unique TCR sequences. Donor age, sex, ethnicity and CMV serostatus were collected together with the repertoire data. Using immunosequencing, the study profiled T cell repertoires from 666 subjects and related those repertoires to cytomegalovirus serostatus. Every repertoire in the discovery cohort had been generated on one and the same sequencing platform. The number of donors typed differed by locus, with roughly 629-640 for A, B, C, DRB1 and DQB1, over 500 for DQA1, approximately 570 for DPA1, and about 450 for DPB1. In the later analysis, no new phenotypic data were used to find candidate immune exposures; instead, reliance was placed on TCR beta sequences and their occurrence across donors. In a later genetic analysis, genome-wide SNP genotypes for about 55% of the roughly 700 donors were used, and that subset was treated as a discovery cohort. High-throughput TCR immunosequencing, statistical association of individual TCRs with disease status, and machine learning were combined to predict cytomegalovirus infection status. HLA typing covered class I and class II loci at four-digit resolution. Across around 400 genotyped donors of the cohort, an average of roughly 250,000 unique TCR beta nucleotide sequences per donor were sequenced, and approximately 19% of those sequences were non-productive. The genetic ancestry cluster associated with self-reported Caucasian donors included about 81% of the approximately 410 genotyped donors. A separate validation cohort of roughly 120 different subjects was used in addition to the roughly 670-subject first cohort.

Overall study outcomes, separate from this receptor: In vitro tests confirmed that a few of the cytomegalovirus-associated TCR beta chains recognize cytomegalovirus antigens. In a later analysis, several top co-occurrence clusters were reported to appear linked to parvovirus B19, influenza, CMV and Epstein-Barr virus. The classifier was reported to diagnose cytomegalovirus status with high specificity and sensitivity in both the original and validation cohorts. Linkage disequilibrium might explain the correlated functional status among segregating V segments, but an unknown experimental factor could not be excluded. Across donors, most TCR sequences were observed very rarely, whereas some public TCRs were present in many individuals. Because some donors lacked HLA typing at each locus, the association tests relied only on the typed subset. A cluster of highly shared sequence variants was judged likely to be a technical artifact of the sequencing pipeline. The presence/absence analyses assumed that sequencing depth was roughly uniform across donors, and that assumption may not be true. In a later analysis, HLA-associated TCR beta chains were found to be more clonally expanded and to have lower generation probabilities than equally common non-associated chains. This cohort had only TCR beta chains sequenced, and the lack of alpha or paired-chain data limited which features could be detected. At a false discovery rate of 0.05, a later analysis linked 16,951 TCR beta sequences to specific HLA alleles. A later genetic analysis reported fewer N-insertions in productive TCRs among donors in an Asian-associated ancestry cluster than the approximately 670-donor mean. The only immune exposure information available for the cohort was CMV serostatus. Most CMV-associated TCR beta chains appeared to be HLA-restricted in a later analysis, and the HLA associations seemed to be driven largely by CMV exposure. In a later genetic analysis, a missense DCLRE1C variant was associated with V-gene and J-gene trimming of TCR beta chains, and the association was replicated in an independent cohort. Because counts were too low, about 17 rarely observed V segments, including chromosome 9 orphons, were excluded from the earlier analysis of a few hundred of the donors. In a later analysis, the rate of TCR association differed among HLA loci, with DRB1 alleles having the most associated TCRs and HLA-C alleles having the fewest. The study listed 150 to 200 TCR beta chains as associated with cytomegalovirus. Assigning TCR associations to individual alleles was difficult when HLA alleles, especially DR and DQ, strongly co-occurred. Broadly in line with IMGT annotations, most TCR beta V segments showed up in productive rearrangements about 90% or about 30% of the time in an earlier analysis of about 500 of the donors. A further reported finding was that TCR beta sequences accurately predicted the HLA-A and HLA-B alleles for most subjects in the first cohort. The authors suggested that the approach could potentially be generalized to other disease states and immunological phenotypes. Some IMGT-functional V segments, including TRBV6-2 and TRBV6-3, could not be told apart with the 87-base-pair reads, so those segments were excluded.

A word on this clone: Its antigen specificity is not known. Base-call qualities are not available, and no considerably larger clone is one nucleotide away.

Cut back by 6 bases and 3 bases, the V and J ends lie 6 bases apart. From the cysteine up to the phenylalanine, the CDR3 has a length of 11 residues. Solely the CDR3 DNA is kept, with 33 bases framed from the first base. The germline V gene specifies SGHDN as CDR1 and FVKESK as CDR2. The cohort comprised 550 to 700 healthy bone marrow donors. At the time of sampling, all cohort members were nominally healthy, though unrecorded immune exposures were likely present. The donor was CMV seronegative and belonged to the group of under 400 seronegative cohort members. A peripheral blood sample was provided by each donor, and peripheral blood mononuclear cells were used for TCR beta sequencing. The Qiagen DNeasy Blood Extraction Kit was used to extract genomic DNA from the blood cell samples. The method was the immunoSEQ multiplex PCR assay. The multiplex PCR relied on a mix of 60 forward primers for TCR Vbeta segments and 13 reverse primers for TCR Jbeta segments. A multiplex PCR assay on genomic DNA amplified the CDR3 region of rearranged TCR beta genes. The Illumina HiSeq System was used to sequence the amplified TCR beta libraries as 87-base-pair reads. The authors processed their data as follows. Across the 640 or so repertoires, a later analysis counted some 80 million unique TCR beta chains, roughly 11 million of which were shared by at least two donors. Raw reads were error-corrected and collapsed into unique sequences by a nearest-neighbor algorithm in which closely related sequences were merged to remove PCR and sequencing errors. V, D and J gene segments were assigned by aligning CDR3 sequences to IMGT reference sequences. For a sequence to be retained, at least a six-nucleotide match to both a V gene segment and a J gene segment was required. A rearrangement counted as productive if the CDR3 had no stop codons and remained in frame with V and J, and every other rearrangement counted as non-productive. Following IMGT convention, CDR3 was defined as the stretch from the second conserved V-encoded cysteine to the conserved J-encoded phenylalanine. In an earlier analysis of some 550 of the donors, sequences lacking an unambiguous match to a single V gene segment were excluded. An earlier analysis of under 750 of the donors called V segments functional above 56.7% productive rearrangements and segregating when the between-donor standard deviation exceeded 5%. A statistical classification framework was built to diagnose cytomegalovirus status from the catalog of TCR beta chain sequences. A later analysis assigned V and J genes by comparing TCR nucleotide sequences with IMGT/GENE-DB human TR gene sequences. Using the TCRdist pipeline, a later analysis assigned CDR3 sequences along with most-parsimonious VDJ recombination scenarios. In a later analysis, each TCR beta chain was defined by its CDR3 amino acid sequence together with its V-gene family, and reads without a unique V-gene family were excluded. In a later analysis, fewer than 650 highly shared, low-generation-probability nucleotide sequences were removed to address suspected cross-contamination and a sequencing artifact. In a later analysis, a clonal expansion index for each public chain was calculated from normalized within-repertoire ranks of inferred template counts. A later analysis computed generation probabilities with a VDJ recombination model fitted to out-of-frame rearrangements, and checked the results against IGoR. In a later analysis, hypergeometric tests were used to score TCR-TCR, TCR-HLA and TCR-CMV co-occurrence, with a repertoire-size bias correction applied to TCR pairs. To estimate false discovery rates, a later analysis permuted the HLA or CMV assignments 20 times. A later analysis grouped co-occurring TCRs with DBSCAN, adding TCRdist sequence similarity when clustering within HLA-allele-positive subsets. Repertoires with fewer than 30,000 or more than 120,000 public chains were left out of co-occurrence clustering, as were five repertoires with anomalous nucleotide sharing. Not all clones reach the TCRdb copy of this immuneACCESS table, which keeps in-frame sequences only. Checked studies attribute under half of the gap to unresolved V genes and leave the rest unexplained. V, J and clone size reflect that table, while D and trimming were determined from the DNA. The sample contains 110,000 to 150,000 clones, less than 90% of them found a single time. The top ten hold about 2.6% of the sample.

Input material: PBMCs. The chain employs TRBV14 and TRBJ2-7; no D segment can be confidently identified. The receptor's source is a boy aged 2 to 10 in good health and CMV-seronegative. The CDR3 amino acid sequence is: CASSSIYEQYF. The sequenced DNA is TGTGCCAGCAGTTCCATCTACGAGCAGTACTTC. The full variable domain, completed from the reference TRBV14 and TRBJ2-7 proteins outside the CDR3, reads EAGVTQFPSHSVIEKGQTVTLRCDPISGHDNLYWYRRVMGKEIKFLLHFVKESKQDESGMPNNRFLAERTGGTYSTLKVQPAELEDSGVYFCASSSIYEQYFGPGTRLTVT.